A single sample gave rise to the 32 T cell receptor beta chains below, sequenced in a study of control samples from healthy donors and cancer patients. TCRdb keeps only in-frame clones here, not all; method: immunoSEQ multiplex PCR. There are 100,000 or so clones in the sample; 83% occur only once, and 13% lies in the top ten. What was sequenced was blood. The receptors originated from a woman aged 50 to 65 in good health.

The chain recombines TRBV4-2 with TRBJ2-5, with 8 bases that match TRBD1. The CDR3 is 14 amino acids. The germline gives CDR1 LGHNA, CDR2 YNFKEQ. Trimming at V came to 0 bases and at J to 4 bases, leaving 1 base not matched to a gene. The CDR3 reads CASSQDRGRETQYF. The CDR3 region has the DNA TGTGCCAGCAGCCAAGACAGGGGGCGAGAGACCCAGTACTTC.

This chain connects TRBV28 to TRBJ2-3; 11 bases map to TRBD2. The germline V gene encodes CDR1 MDHEN and CDR2 SYDVKM. V was clipped by 2 bases and J by 7 bases; unmatched bases: 20. CDR3 size: 20 residues. The CDR3 nucleotides are TGTGCCAGCAGTTTAGGGCTAGCGGGGGGTCGGACCGCAAGGGTTAATACGCAGTATTTT. Its translation is CASSLGLAGGRTARVNTQYF. The full variable domain, completed using reference TRBV28 and TRBJ2-3, is DVKVTQSSRYLVKRTGEKVFLECVQDMDHENMFWYRQDPGLGLRLIYFSYDVKMKEKGDIPEGYSVSREKKERFSLILESASTNQTSMYLCASSLGLAGGRTARVNTQYFGPGTRLTVL.

This clone has only a few counts. The chain is built from TRBV11-2 and TRBJ2-1; 7 bases line up with TRBD2. The CDR3 loop spans 16 amino acids. CDR1 is SGHAT and CDR2 is FQNNGV in the germline V gene. The ends lost 7 bases at V and 0 bases at J; junction bases unmatched: 9. The CDR3, as DNA: TGTGCCAGCACCGTCTCAGCGGGGTACTCCTACAATGAGCAGTTCTTC. Encoded protein: CASTVSAGYSYNEQFF.

This sequence joins TRBV6-1 and TRBJ1-1, with D unresolved. The CDR3 has 14 amino acids. The V gene lost 3 bases and the J gene lost 0 bases, with 8 bases spanning the gap. From germline, CDR1 is MNHNS and CDR2 SASEGT. This CDR3 is CASSDPGLNTEAFF. In nucleotides, the CDR3 is TGTGCCAGCAGTGATCCCGGACTGAACACTGAAGCTTTCTTT.

The gene calls are TRBV6-1 and TRBJ1-2; TRBD1 agrees at 8 bases. CDR1 is MNHNS, CDR2 SASEGT, per germline. CDR3 size: 13 residues. The ends lost 1 base at V and 8 bases at J; junction bases unmatched: 3. The CDR3 here is CASSEGGDRGYTF. The CDR3 region has the DNA TGTGCCAGCAGTGAAGGGGGGGACAGGGGCTACACCTTC.

This clone was detected only once. The V call is TRBV4-2, the J call TRBJ1-5, with D possibly TRBD1 on 5 matching bases. CDR3 length: 15 residues. V shed 1 base and J shed 4 bases, with 11 bases lying between them. CDR1 and CDR2 from the germline V gene are LGHNA and YNFKEQ. CDR3 DNA: TGTGCCAGCAGCCAAGGGGGAACAGGAAATCAGCCCCAGCATTTT. It translates to CASSQGGTGNQPQHF.

V and J are TRBV28 and TRBJ1-4; 7 bases align to TRBD1. This CDR3 spans 15 amino acids. J gave up 7 bases and V 5 bases, and 10 bases lay outside the gene matches. Per the germline V gene, CDR1 is MDHEN and CDR2 is SYDVKM. In DNA form, the CDR3 reads TGTGCCAGCAGTGTCCACAGGGGAAACCTTGAAAAACTGTTTTTT. Amino acid sequence: CASSVHRGNLEKLFF.

The chain combines TRBV7-8 with TRBJ1-2, with 9 nucleotides matching TRBD1. Germline V gene sequence: CDR1 SGHVS, CDR2 FQNEAQ. Trimming took 3 bases from V and 6 from J; bases not matched to a gene: 8. The CDR3 is made up of 15 amino acids. This CDR3 is CASSFIRDRANGYTF. The CDR3 DNA reads as TGTGCCAGCAGCTTTATCCGGGACAGGGCGAATGGCTACACCTTC. The whole variable domain, remainder taken from reference TRBV7-8 and TRBJ1-2, is GAGVSQSPRYKVAKRGQDVALRCDPISGHVSLFWYQQALGQGPEFLTYFQNEAQLDKSGLPSDRFFAERPEGSVSTLKIQRTQQEDSAVYLCASSFIRDRANGYTFGSGTRLTVV.

In DNA, the CDR3 is TGTGCCAGCAGCTTACGGACGGGAGCCTACGAGCAGTACTTC. Translating gives CASSLRTGAYEQYF. The chain is built from TRBV11-2 and TRBJ2-7; perhaps TRBD2 as D (6 bases). Trimming stripped 2 bases from V and 2 bases from J, with 10 bases between. The CDR3 is 14 amino acids. Germline CDR1 SGHAT, CDR2 FQNNGV.

The gene calls are TRBV6-2 or TRBV6-3 and TRBJ1-5; tentative D call: TRBD1 (5 bases). CDR1 is MNHEY, CDR2 SVGEGT, per germline. Trimming took off 2 bases at V and 4 bases at J, with 9 bases between the two ends. The CDR3 extends over 14 amino acids. The CDR3: CASSYRPGNQPQHF. CDR3 coding DNA: TGTGCCAGCAGTTACAGGCCAGGGAATCAGCCCCAGCATTTT.

The V and J genes are TRBV7-9 and TRBJ1-2; a possible D gene is TRBD1 (5 bases). This CDR3 is 17 amino acids long. Germline V lookup: CDR1 SEHNR, CDR2 FQNEAQ (reference sequence). Trimming took off 5 bases at V and 7 bases at J, with 26 bases between the two ends. This CDR3 is CASSTYASPGAVGGYTF. The CDR3 nucleotides are TGTGCCAGCAGCACATATGCCAGCCCCGGGGCTGTAGGTGGCTACACCTTC.

This chain uses TRBV7-8 with TRBJ2-7; TRBD2 might be the D (5 bases). The CDR3 has 14 amino acids. In germline, CDR1 is SGHVS, CDR2 FQNEAQ. V lost 3 bases, J lost 3 bases, and 12 bases lay in between. The CDR3: CASSFTDGIYEQYF. For the CDR3, the DNA is TGTGCCAGCAGCTTCACGGACGGGATCTACGAGCAGTACTTC.

This chain connects TRBV7-2 to TRBJ2-3; D remains unclear. CDR1 and CDR2 (germline): SGHTA, FQGNSA. The CDR3 contains 14 residues. V dropped 1 base and J dropped 3 bases, with 8 bases sitting between them. The CDR3 DNA is TGTGCCAGCAGCTTAGAAGCCCAGACAGATACGCAGTATTTT. Protein: CASSLEAQTDTQYF.

Note on this clone: The sample carries other DNA sequences with the same CDR3. The CDR3 loop reads CASSRGLAGGGEQFF. The DNA of the CDR3 is TGTGCCAGCAGCCGGGGACTAGCGGGCGGGGGGGAGCAGTTCTTC. This sequence joins TRBV11-3 and TRBJ2-1; 12 positions agree with TRBD2. Germline-derived CDR1 and CDR2 are SGHNT and YENEEA. The CDR3 covers 15 residues. With V trimmed by 5 bases and J by 10 bases, 9 bases remained unmatched.

This clone occurred a few times. The genes are TRBV11-3 and TRBJ2-1, with D possibly TRBD2 on 5 matching bases. Germline V lookup: CDR1 SGHNT, CDR2 YENEEA. The CDR3 has 15 amino acids. V lost 3 bases and J 6 bases, leaving 15 bases between the germline ends. Here the CDR3 reads CASSFTREEGNEQFF. As DNA, the CDR3 is TGTGCCAGCAGCTTTACTAGAGAAGAGGGCAATGAGCAGTTCTTC.

In this sample, this clone is medium-sized. The chain couples TRBV21-1 to TRBJ1-4. TRBV21-1 is reported as a pseudogene. The CDR3 contains 13 residues. The CDR3 spells CASSKITNEKLFF. As DNA, the CDR3 is TGTGCCAGCAGCAAAATCACTAATGAAAAACTGTTTTTT.

The chain couples TRBV7-9 to TRBJ2-5; D gene ambiguous. Germline assignment: CDR1 SEHNR and CDR2 FQNEAQ (reference sequence). The CDR3 spans 11 residues. V gave up 4 bases and J gave up 7 bases, with 7 bases separating them. This chain's CDR3 is CASSSSGTQYF. The CDR3 nucleotides are TGTGCCAGCAGCTCCTCGGGGACCCAGTACTTC. Using reference TRBV7-9 and TRBJ2-5 for the parts outside the CDR3, the full variable domain is DTGVSQNPRHKITKRGQNVTFRCDPISEHNRLYWYRQTLGQGPEFLTYFQNEAQLEKSRLLSDRFSAERPKGSFSTLEIQRTEQGDSAMYLCASSSSGTQYFGPGTRLLVL.

The chain combines TRBV6-6 with TRBJ1-5; perhaps TRBD1 as D (5 bases). This CDR3 is 15 amino acids long. Germline V lookup: CDR1 MNHNY, CDR2 SVGAGI (reference sequence). V was trimmed by 2 bases and J by 5 bases, leaving 13 bases between them. The CDR3 nucleotides read TGTGCCAGCAGTTACGGGGGGAGGTACGATCAGCCCCAGCATTTT. Translating it yields CASSYGGRYDQPQHF.

The count of this clone is one. The CDR3 sequence is CAWSRGGRVTEAFF. For the CDR3, the DNA is TGTGCCTGGAGTCGGGGGGGGCGCGTCACTGAAGCTTTCTTT. The V gene is TRBV30, the J gene TRBJ1-1, with D possibly being TRBD1 (6 bases). This CDR3 contains 14 residues. With 2 bases removed from V and 4 bases from J, the gap between germline ends came to 14 bases. CDR1 GTSNPN and CDR2 SVGIG come from the germline V gene (reference sequence).

The J gene is TRBJ2-5, the V gene TRBV9, with TRBD2 as a possible D gene (5 bases). Germline CDR1 is SGDLS and CDR2 is YYNGEE. The V and J ends lost 0 bases and 1 base respectively, with 7 bases between them. The CDR3 runs 14 residues. CDR3 amino acids: CASSVASGQETQYF. The CDR3 DNA follows: TGTGCCAGCAGCGTAGCGAGCGGCCAAGAGACCCAGTACTTC.

This chain joins TRBV2 and TRBJ1-1; D not resolved. This CDR3 is built from 15 residues. The V end lost 0 bases, the J end lost 0 bases, and 8 bases lay between the germline ends. CDR1 SNHLY and CDR2 FYNNEI come from the germline V gene. The CDR3 loop reads CASSEALLLNTEAFF. CDR3 DNA sequence: TGTGCCAGCAGTGAAGCGCTTCTCCTGAACACTGAAGCTTTCTTT.

The chain employs TRBV19 and TRBJ2-4; 7 nucleotides match TRBD1. Per the germline V gene, CDR1 is LNHDA and CDR2 is SQIVND (reference sequence). This CDR3 comprises 17 residues. V lost 5 bases, J lost 7 bases, and 17 bases stayed unmatched. The CDR3 DNA reads TGTGCCAGTAGTCCCCGGGGACAGACCCAACGAGGGAACATTCAGTACTTC. Its translation: CASSPRGQTQRGNIQYF.

The genes are TRBV18 and TRBJ1-1; 7 bases are a match to TRBD1. The CDR3 has 14 residues. Trimming cost V 4 bases and J 3 bases; bases outside gene matches: 5. CDR1 is KGHSH and CDR2 is LQKENI in the germline V gene. The CDR3: CASSHDRDYTEAFF. The CDR3 DNA is TGTGCCAGCTCACATGACAGGGATTACACTGAAGCTTTCTTT. Combining the CDR3 with reference TRBV18 and TRBJ1-1 gives the whole variable domain NAGVMQNPRHLVRRRGQEARLRCSPMKGHSHVYWYRQLPEEGLKFMVYLQKENIIDESGMPKERFSAEFPKEGPSILRIQQVVRGDSAAYFCASSHDRDYTEAFFGQGTRLTVV.

J is TRBJ2-2 and V is TRBV4-2; D unresolved. Germline CDR1 LGHNA, CDR2 YNFKEQ. V lost 0 bases, J lost 0 bases, and 11 bases lay in between. The CDR3 has 17 residues. CDR3 in DNA: TGTGCCAGCAGCCAAGAAAGTTGGCTAGCGAACACCGGGGAGCTGTTTTTT. Translating gives CASSQESWLANTGELFF.

The J gene is TRBJ1-4, the V gene TRBV6-5; unclear D gene. The germline gives CDR1 MNHEY, CDR2 SVGAGI. The CDR3 runs 13 residues. The V end lost 4 bases, the J end lost 5 bases, and 8 bases lay between the germline ends. CDR3 loop: CASSSDQNEKLFF. The CDR3 DNA reads as TGTGCCAGCAGTTCAGACCAAAATGAAAAACTGTTTTTT.

This clone appeared a few times. The rearrangement links TRBV11-2 to TRBJ2-5, with 7 bases lining up with TRBD2. This CDR3 has 15 amino acids. The junction had 3 bases not matched to a gene; V was cut back by 1 base and J by 1 base. The germline V gene encodes CDR1 SGHAT and CDR2 FQNNGV. The CDR3 sequence: CASSLGGGPQETQYF. The CDR3 DNA follows: TGTGCCAGCAGCTTAGGCGGGGGACCCCAAGAGACCCAGTACTTC.

The chain combines TRBV7-2 with TRBJ2-1; 7 bases match TRBD1. There are 15 residues in the CDR3. Germline-derived CDR1 and CDR2 are SGHTA and FQGNSA. Losses at the gene ends were 6 bases for V and 2 bases for J; bases not matched to a gene: 7. CDR3 DNA sequence: TGTGCCAGCAGACTGGACAGGACCCCCTACAATGAGCAGTTCTTC. It specifies CASRLDRTPYNEQFF.

V gene TRBV7-2 combines with J gene TRBJ1-4, with no clear D. Looked up from germline, CDR1 is SGHTA and CDR2 is FQGNSA. CDR3 length: 14 residues. The germline V and J ends were trimmed by 1 base and 7 bases, with 10 bases remaining between them. The CDR3, as DNA: TGTGCCAGCAGCTTAGGTTTATCCAGTGAAAAACTGTTTTTT. Amino acid sequence: CASSLGLSSEKLFF.

The chain joins TRBV5-6 to TRBJ2-3; D is uncertain. Per germline, CDR1 SGHDT and CDR2 YYEEEE. V lost 5 bases, J lost 2 bases, and 12 bases lay in between. The CDR3 is 14 amino acids. Written as DNA, the CDR3 is TGTGCCAGCAGTTTAGGAGAATTCACAGATACGCAGTATTTT. It specifies CASSLGEFTDTQYF.

This chain joins TRBV2 and TRBJ1-5; 8 bases agree with TRBD1. The CDR3 loop spans 16 amino acids. Germline V CDR1 and CDR2: SNHLY, FYNNEI. J was trimmed by 4 bases and V by 3 bases; bases with no gene match: 8. This CDR3 reads CASSDMRTGTNQPQHF. CDR3 nucleotide sequence: TGTGCCAGCAGTGATATGAGGACAGGGACGAATCAGCCCCAGCATTTT.

The V and J genes are TRBV5-5 and TRBJ2-7; 7 positions agree with TRBD1. The length of the CDR3 is 14 residues. J gave up 3 bases and V 1 base, and 4 bases lay outside the gene matches. Germline lookup yields CDR1 SGHKS and CDR2 YYEKEE (reference sequence). The CDR3 nucleotides are TGTGCCAGCAGCTTGACGGACAGGATCTACGAGCAGTACTTC. Translated: CASSLTDRIYEQYF.

This chain links TRBV28 with TRBJ1-4; D may be TRBD1 (6 bases). This CDR3 has 14 residues. Trimming shortened V by 6 bases and J by 4 bases, and 12 bases separated the two germline ends. Germline V CDR1 and CDR2: MDHEN, SYDVKM. The chain's CDR3 is CASSPGQFNEKLFF. The CDR3 DNA sequence: TGTGCCAGCAGCCCCGGACAGTTTAATGAAAAACTGTTTTTT.